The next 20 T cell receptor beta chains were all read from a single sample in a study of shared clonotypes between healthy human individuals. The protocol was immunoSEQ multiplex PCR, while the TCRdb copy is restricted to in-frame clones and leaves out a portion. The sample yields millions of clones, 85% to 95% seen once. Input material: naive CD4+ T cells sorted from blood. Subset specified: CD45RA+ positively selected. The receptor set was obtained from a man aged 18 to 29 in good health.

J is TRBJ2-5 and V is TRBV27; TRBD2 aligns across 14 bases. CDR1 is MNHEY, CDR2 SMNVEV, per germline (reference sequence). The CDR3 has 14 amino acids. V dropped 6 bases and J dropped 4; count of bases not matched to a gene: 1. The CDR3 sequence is CASRGTSGGETQYF. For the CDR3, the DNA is TGTGCCAGCAGGGGGACTAGCGGGGGAGAGACCCAGTACTTC.

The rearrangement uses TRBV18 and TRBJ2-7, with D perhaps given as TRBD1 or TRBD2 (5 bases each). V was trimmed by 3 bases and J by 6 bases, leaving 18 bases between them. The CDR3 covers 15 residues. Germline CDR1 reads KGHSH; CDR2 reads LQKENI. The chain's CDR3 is CASSPPGWSRVEQYF. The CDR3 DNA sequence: TGTGCCAGCTCACCCCCGGGGTGGAGCAGGGTCGAGCAGTACTTC. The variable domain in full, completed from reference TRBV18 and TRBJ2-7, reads NAGVMQNPRHLVRRRGQEARLRCSPMKGHSHVYWYRQLPEEGLKFMVYLQKENIIDESGMPKERFSAEFPKEGPSILRIQQVVRGDSAAYFCASSPPGWSRVEQYFGPGTRLTVT.

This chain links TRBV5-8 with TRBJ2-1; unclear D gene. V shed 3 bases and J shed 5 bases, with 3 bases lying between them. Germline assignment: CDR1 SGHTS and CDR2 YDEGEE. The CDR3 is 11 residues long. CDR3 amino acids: CASSYHNEQFF. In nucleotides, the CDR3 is TGTGCCAGCAGCTACCACAATGAGCAGTTCTTC.

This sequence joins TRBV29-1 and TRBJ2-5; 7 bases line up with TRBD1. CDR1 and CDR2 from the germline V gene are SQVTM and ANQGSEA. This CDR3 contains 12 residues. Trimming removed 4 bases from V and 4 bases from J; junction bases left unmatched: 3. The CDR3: CSVVPGGETQYF. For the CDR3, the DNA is TGCAGCGTTGTGCCAGGGGGAGAGACCCAGTACTTC.

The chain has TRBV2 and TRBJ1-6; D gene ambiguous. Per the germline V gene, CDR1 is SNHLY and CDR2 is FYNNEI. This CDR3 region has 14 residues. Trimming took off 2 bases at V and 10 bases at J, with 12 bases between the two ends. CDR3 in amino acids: CASSESLLWSPLHF. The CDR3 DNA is TGTGCCAGCAGTGAATCCCTTCTCTGGTCACCCCTCCACTTT.

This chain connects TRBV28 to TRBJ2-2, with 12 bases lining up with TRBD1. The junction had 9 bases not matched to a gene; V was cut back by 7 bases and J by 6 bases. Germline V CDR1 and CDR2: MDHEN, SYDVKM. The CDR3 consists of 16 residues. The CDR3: CASTVWGTGGSGELFF. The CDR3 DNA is TGTGCCAGCACTGTATGGGGGACAGGGGGCTCCGGGGAGCTGTTTTTT. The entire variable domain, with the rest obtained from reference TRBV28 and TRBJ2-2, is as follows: DVKVTQSSRYLVKRTGEKVFLECVQDMDHENMFWYRQDPGLGLRLIYFSYDVKMKEKGDIPEGYSVSREKKERFSLILESASTNQTSMYLCASTVWGTGGSGELFFGEGSRLTVL.

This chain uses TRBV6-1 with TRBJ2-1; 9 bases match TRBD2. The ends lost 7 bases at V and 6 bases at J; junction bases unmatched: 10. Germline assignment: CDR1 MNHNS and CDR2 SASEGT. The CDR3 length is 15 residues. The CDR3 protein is CASTSGAGGLNEQFF. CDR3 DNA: TGTGCCAGCACCTCCGGAGCGGGAGGCCTCAATGAGCAGTTCTTC.

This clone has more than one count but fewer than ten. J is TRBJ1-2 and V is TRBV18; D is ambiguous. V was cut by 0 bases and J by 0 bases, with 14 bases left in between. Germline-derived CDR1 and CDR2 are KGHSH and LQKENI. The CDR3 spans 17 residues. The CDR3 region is CASSPPYGSQTNYGYTF. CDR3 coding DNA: TGTGCCAGCTCACCACCTTATGGCAGCCAAACTAACTATGGCTACACCTTC.

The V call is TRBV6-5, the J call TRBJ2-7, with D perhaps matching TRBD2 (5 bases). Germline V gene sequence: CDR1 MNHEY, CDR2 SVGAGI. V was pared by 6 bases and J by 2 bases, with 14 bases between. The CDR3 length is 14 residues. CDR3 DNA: TGTGCCAGCAGCCCCCCGGGGAAAACCTACGAGCAGTACTTC. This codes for CASSPPGKTYEQYF.

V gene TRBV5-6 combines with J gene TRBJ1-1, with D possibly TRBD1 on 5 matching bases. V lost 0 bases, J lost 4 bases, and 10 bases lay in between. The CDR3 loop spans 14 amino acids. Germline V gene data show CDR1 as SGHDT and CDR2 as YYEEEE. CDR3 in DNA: TGTGCCAGCAGCTTGGGGGGCCGGGGCACTGAAGCTTTCTTT. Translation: CASSLGGRGTEAFF.

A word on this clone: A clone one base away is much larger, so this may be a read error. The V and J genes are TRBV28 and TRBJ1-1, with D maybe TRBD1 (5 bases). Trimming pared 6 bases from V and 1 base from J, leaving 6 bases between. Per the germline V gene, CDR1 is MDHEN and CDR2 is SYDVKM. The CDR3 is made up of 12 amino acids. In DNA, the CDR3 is TGTGCCAGCAGCCAGGGGAACACTGAAGCTTTCTTT. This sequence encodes CASSQGNTEAFF.

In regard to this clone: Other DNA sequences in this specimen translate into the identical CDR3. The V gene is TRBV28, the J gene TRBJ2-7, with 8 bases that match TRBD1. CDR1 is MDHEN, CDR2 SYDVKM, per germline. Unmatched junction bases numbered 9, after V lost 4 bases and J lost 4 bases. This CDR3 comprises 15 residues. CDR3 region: CASSSPGQGTYEQYF. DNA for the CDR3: TGTGCCAGCAGTTCGCCCGGACAGGGCACATACGAGCAGTACTTC.

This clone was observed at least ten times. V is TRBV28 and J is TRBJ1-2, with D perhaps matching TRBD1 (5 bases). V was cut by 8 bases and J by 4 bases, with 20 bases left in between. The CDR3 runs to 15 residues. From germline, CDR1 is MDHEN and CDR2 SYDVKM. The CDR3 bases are TGTGCCAGCTTCGCACCCGGGGCAGTTATCTATGGCTACACCTTC. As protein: CASFAPGAVIYGYTF.

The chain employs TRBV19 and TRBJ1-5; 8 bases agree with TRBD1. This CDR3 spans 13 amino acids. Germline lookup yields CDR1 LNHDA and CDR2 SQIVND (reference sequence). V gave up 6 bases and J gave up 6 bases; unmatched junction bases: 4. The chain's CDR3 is CASRVDRAQPQHF. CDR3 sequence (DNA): TGTGCCAGTAGGGTGGACAGGGCTCAGCCCCAGCATTTT.

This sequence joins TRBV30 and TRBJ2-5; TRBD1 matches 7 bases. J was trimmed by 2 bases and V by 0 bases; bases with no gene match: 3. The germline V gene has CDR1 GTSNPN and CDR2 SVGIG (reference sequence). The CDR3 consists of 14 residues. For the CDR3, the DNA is TGTGCCTGGAGTGTGACGACAGGGCAAGAGACCCAGTACTTC. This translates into CAWSVTTGQETQYF. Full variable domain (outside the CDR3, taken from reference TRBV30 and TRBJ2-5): SQTIHQWPATLVQPVGSPLSLECTVEGTSNPNLYWYRQAAGRGLQLLFYSVGIGQISSEVPQNLSASRPQDRQFILSSKKLLLSDSGFYLCAWSVTTGQETQYFGPGTRLLVL.

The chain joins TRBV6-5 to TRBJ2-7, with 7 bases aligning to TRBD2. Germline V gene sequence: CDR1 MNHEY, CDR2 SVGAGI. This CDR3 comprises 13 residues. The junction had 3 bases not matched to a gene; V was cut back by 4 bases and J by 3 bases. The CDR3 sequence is CASSSGGYYEQYF. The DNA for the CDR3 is TGTGCCAGCAGTTCCGGGGGGTACTACGAGCAGTACTTC.

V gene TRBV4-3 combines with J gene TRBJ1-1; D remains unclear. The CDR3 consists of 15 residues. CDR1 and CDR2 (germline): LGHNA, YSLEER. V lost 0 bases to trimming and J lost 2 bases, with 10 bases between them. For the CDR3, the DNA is TGCGCCAGCAGCCAAGATAACAGCCCCAACACTGAAGCTTTCTTT. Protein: CASSQDNSPNTEAFF.

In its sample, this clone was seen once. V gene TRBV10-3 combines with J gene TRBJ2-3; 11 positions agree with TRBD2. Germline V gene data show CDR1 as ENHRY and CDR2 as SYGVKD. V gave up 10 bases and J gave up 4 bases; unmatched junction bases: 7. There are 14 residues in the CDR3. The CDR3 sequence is CATRLAGGPDTQYF. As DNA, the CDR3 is TGTGCCACCCGGTTAGCGGGAGGGCCAGATACGCAGTATTTT.

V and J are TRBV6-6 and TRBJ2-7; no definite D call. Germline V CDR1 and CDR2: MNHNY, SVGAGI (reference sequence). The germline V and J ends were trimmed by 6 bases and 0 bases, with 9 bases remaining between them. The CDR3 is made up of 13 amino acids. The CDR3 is CASSPVFSYEQYF. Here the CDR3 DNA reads TGTGCCAGCAGCCCAGTCTTCTCCTACGAGCAGTACTTC.

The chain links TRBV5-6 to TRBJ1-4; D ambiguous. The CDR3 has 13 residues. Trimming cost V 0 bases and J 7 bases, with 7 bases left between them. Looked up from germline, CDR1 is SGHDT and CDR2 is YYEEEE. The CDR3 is CASSLAYVEKLFF. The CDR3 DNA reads TGTGCCAGCAGCTTGGCCTATGTTGAAAAACTGTTTTTT.